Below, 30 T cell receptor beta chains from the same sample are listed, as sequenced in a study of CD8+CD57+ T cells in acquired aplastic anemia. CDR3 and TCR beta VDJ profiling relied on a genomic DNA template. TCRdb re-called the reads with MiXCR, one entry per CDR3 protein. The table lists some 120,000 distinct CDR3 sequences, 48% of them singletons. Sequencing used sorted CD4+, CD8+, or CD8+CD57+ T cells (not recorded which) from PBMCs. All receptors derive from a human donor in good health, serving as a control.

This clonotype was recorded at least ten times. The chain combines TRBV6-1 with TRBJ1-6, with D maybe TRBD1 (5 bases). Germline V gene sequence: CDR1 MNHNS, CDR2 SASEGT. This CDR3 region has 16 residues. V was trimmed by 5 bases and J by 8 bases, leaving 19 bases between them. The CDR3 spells CASSRRDPRTDSPLHF. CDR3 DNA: TGTGCCAGCAGTCGTCGGGACCCCCGAACGGATTCACCCCTCCACTTT.

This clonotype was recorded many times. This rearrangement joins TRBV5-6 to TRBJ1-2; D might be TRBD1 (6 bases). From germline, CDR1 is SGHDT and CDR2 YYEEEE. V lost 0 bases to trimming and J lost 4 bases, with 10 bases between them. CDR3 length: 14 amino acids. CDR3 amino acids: CASSLEQGPYGYTF. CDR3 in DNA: TGTGCCAGCAGCTTGGAGCAGGGGCCCTATGGCTACACCTTC.

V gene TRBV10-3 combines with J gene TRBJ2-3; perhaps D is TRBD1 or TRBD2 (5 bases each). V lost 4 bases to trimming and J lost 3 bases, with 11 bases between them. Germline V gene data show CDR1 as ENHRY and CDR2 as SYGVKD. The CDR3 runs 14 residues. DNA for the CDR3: TGTGCCATCAGTGGCCTCTGGGGGACAGATACGCAGTATTTT. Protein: CAISGLWGTDTQYF.

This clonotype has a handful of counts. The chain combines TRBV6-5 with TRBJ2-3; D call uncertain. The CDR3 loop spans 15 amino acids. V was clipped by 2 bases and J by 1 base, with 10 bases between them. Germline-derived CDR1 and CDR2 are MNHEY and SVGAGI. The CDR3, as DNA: TGTGCCAGCAGTTACAAGAGGCTGGGCACAGATACGCAGTATTTT. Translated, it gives CASSYKRLGTDTQYF.

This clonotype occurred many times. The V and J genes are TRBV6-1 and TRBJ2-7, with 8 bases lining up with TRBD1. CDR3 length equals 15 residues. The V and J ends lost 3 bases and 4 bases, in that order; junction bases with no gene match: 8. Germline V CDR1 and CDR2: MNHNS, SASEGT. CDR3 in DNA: TGTGCCAGCAGTGAGCCCGGGACAGGAACATACGAGCAGTACTTC. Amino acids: CASSEPGTGTYEQYF.

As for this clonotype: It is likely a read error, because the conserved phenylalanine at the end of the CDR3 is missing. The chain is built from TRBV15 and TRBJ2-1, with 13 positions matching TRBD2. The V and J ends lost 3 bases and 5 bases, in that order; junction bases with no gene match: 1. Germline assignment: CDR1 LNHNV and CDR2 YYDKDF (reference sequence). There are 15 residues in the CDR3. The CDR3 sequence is CATSSGLAGDNEQFL. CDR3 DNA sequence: TGTGCCACCAGCAGCGGACTAGCGGGAGACAATGAGCAGTTCCTC.

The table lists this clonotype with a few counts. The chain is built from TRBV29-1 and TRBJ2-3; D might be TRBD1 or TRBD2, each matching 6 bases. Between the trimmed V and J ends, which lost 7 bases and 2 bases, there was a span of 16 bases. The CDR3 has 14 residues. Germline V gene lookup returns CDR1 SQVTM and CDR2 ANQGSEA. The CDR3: CSARLGGPTDTQYF. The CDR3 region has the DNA TGCAGCGCTCGATTGGGGGGCCCCACAGATACGCAGTATTTT.

CDR3 amino acids: CASTEGVPNSPLHF. CDR3 nucleotides: TGTGCCAGCACCGAGGGGGTGCCGAATTCACCCCTCCACTTT. V is TRBV10-3 and J is TRBJ1-6, with D possibly TRBD1 on 6 matching bases. Trimming removed 10 bases at V and 7 bases at J, with 17 bases between. The CDR3 covers 14 residues. CDR1 is ENHRY and CDR2 is SYGVKD in the germline V gene.

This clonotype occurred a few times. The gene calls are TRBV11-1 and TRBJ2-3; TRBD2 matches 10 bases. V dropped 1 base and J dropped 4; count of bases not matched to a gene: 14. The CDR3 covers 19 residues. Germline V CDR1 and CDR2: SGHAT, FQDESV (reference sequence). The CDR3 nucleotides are TGTGCCAGCAGCTTAGTCGGGAAACTAGCGGGGCCTAGGGCAGATACGCAGTATTTT. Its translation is CASSLVGKLAGPRADTQYF.

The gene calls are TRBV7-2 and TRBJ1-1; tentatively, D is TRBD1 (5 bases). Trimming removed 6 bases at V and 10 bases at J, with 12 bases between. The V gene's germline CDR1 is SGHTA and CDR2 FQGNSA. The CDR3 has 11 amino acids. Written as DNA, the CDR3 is TGTGCCAGCAGGTACGGGGGACCAGCTTTCTTT. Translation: CASRYGGPAFF.

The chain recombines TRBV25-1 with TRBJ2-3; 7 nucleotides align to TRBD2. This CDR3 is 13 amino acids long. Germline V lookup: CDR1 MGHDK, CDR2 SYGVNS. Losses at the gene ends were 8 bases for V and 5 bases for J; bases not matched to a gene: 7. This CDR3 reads CASAPGGQDTQYF. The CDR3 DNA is TGTGCCAGCGCGCCGGGGGGTCAAGATACGCAGTATTTT.

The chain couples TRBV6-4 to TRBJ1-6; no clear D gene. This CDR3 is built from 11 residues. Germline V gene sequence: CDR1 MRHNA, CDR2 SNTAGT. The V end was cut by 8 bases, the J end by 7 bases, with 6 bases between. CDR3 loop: CASGGNSPLHF. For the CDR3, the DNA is TGTGCCAGCGGAGGAAATTCACCCCTCCACTTT.

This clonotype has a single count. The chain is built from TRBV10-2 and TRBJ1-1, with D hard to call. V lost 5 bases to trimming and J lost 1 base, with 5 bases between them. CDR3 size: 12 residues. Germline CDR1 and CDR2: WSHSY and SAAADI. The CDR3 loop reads CASSTANTEAFF. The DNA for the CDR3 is TGCGCCAGCAGTACAGCGAACACTGAAGCTTTCTTT.

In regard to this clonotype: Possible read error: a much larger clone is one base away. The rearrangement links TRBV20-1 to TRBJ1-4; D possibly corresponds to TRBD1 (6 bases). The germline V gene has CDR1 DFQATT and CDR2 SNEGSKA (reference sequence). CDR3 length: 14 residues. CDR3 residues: CSARDIQGNEKLLF. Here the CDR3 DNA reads TGCAGTGCTAGAGATATACAGGGTAATGAAAAACTGCTTTTT.

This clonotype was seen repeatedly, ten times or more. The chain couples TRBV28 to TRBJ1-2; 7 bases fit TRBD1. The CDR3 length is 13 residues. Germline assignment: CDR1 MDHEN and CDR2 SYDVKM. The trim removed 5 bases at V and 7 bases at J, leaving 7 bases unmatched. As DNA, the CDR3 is TGTGCCAGCAGTGACAGGGTGTCGGGTGGCTACACCTTC. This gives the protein CASSDRVSGGYTF.

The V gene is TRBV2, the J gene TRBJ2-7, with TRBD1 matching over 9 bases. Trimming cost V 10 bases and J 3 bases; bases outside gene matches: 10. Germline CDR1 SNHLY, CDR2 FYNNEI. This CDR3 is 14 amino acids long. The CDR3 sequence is CATTQGDRVYEQYF. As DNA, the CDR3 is TGTGCCACCACTCAGGGGGACAGGGTCTACGAGCAGTACTTC.

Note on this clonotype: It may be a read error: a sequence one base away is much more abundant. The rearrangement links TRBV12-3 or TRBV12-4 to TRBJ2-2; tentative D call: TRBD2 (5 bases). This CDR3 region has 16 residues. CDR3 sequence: CASSPHPRPDTGELVF. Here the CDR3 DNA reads TGTGCCAGCAGCCCCCACCCCAGGCCAGACACCGGGGAGCTGGTTTTT.

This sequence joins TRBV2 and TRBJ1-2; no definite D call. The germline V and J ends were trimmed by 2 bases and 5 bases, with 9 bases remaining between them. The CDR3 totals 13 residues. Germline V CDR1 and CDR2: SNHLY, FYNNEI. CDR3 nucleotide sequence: TGTGCCAGCAGTGAACAGAGCCTTTATGGCTACACCTTC. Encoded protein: CASSEQSLYGYTF.

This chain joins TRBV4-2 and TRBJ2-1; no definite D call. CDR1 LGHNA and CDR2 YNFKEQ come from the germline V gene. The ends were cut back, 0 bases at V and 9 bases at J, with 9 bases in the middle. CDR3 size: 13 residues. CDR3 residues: CASSQEVWVEQFF. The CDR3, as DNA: TGTGCCAGCAGCCAAGAGGTGTGGGTTGAGCAGTTCTTC.

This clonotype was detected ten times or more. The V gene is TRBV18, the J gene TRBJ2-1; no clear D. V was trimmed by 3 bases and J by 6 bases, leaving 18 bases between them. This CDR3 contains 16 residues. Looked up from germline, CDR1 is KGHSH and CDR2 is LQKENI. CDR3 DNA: TGTGCCAGCTCACCGATCGATGCAGGCGCGAGCAATGAGCAGTTCTTC. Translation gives CASSPIDAGASNEQFF.

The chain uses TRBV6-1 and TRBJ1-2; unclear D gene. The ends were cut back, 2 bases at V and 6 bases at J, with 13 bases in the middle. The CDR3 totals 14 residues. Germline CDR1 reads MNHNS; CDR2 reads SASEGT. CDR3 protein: CASSEIGEADGYTF. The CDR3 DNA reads TGTGCCAGCAGTGAAATCGGGGAGGCGGATGGCTACACCTTC.

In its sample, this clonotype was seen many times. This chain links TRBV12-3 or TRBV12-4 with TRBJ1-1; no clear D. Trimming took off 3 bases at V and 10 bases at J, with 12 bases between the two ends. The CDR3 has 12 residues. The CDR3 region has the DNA TGTGCCAGCAGTTTGGCTATCCAAGGAGCTTTCTTT. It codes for CASSLAIQGAFF.

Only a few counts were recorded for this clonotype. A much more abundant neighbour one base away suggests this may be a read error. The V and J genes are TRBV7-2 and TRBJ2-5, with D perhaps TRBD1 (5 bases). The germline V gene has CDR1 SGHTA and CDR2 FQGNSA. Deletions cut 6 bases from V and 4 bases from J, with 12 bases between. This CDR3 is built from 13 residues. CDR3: CASRPTGRETQYF. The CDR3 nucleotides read TGTGCCAGCAGGCCCACAGGACGAGAGACCCAGTACTTC. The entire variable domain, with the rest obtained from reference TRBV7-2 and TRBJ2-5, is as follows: GAGVSQSPSNKVTEKGKDVELRCDPISGHTALYWYRQSLGQGLEFLIYFQGNSAPDKSGLPSDRFSAERTGGSVSTLTIQRTQQEDSAVYLCASRPTGRETQYFGPGTRLLVL.

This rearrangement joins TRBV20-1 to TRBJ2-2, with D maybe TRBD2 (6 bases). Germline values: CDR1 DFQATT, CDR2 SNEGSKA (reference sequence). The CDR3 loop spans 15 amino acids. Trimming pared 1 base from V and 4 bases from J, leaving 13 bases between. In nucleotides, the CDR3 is TGCAGTGCTAGAGGAACCGGGACTCTCACCGGGGAGCTGTTTTTT. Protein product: CSARGTGTLTGELFF.

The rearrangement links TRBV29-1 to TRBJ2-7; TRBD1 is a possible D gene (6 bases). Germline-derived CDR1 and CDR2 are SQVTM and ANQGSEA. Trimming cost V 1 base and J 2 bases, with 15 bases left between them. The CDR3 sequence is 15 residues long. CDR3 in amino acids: CSVEAVRDNTYEQYF. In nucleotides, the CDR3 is TGCAGCGTTGAAGCTGTCCGGGACAACACCTACGAGCAGTACTTC.

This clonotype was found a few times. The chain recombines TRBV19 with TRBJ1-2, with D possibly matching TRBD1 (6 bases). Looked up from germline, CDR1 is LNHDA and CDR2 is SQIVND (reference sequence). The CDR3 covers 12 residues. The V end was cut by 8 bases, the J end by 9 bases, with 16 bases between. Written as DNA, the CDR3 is TGTGCCAGTCAAACGCGGCAGGGGAGCTACACCTTC. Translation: CASQTRQGSYTF. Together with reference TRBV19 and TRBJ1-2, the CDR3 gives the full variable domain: DGGITQSPKYLFRKEGQNVTLSCEQNLNHDAMYWYRQDPGQGLRLIYYSQIVNDFQKGDIAEGYSVSREKKESFPLTVTSAQKNPTAFYLCASQTRQGSYTFGSGTRLTVV.

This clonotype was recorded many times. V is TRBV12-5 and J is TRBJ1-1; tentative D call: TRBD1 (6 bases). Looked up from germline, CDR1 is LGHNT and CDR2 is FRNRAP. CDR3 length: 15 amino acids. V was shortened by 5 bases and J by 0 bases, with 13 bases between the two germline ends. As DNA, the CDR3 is TGTGCTAGTGGTCTCAGAACAGGGCTGAACACTGAAGCTTTCTTT. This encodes CASGLRTGLNTEAFF.

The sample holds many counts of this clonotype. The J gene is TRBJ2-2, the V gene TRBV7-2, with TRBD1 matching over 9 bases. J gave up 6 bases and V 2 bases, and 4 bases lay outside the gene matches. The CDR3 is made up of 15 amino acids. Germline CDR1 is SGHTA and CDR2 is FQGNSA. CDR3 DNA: TGTGCCAGCAGCTTACGGACAGGGGATGCCGGGGAGCTGTTTTTT. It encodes CASSLRTGDAGELFF.

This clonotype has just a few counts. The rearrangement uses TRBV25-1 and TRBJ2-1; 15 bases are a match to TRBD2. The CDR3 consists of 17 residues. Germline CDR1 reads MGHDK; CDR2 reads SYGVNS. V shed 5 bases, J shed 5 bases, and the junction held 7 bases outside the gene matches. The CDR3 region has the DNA TGTGCCAGCAGTAGACCAGGGACTAGCGGGGGGCACAATGAGCAGTTCTTC. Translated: CASSRPGTSGGHNEQFF.

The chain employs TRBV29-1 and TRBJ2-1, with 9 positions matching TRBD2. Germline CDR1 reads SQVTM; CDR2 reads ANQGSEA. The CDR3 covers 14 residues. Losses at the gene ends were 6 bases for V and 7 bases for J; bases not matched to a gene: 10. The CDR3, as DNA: TGCAGCGTCTCGGTTAGCGGGGGCTTTAATGAGCAGTTCTTC. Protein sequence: CSVSVSGGFNEQFF.